The 15 T cell receptor beta chains in this list originate from one sample, sequenced in a study of blood T cell repertoires in COVID-19. Some clones are missing from TCRdb's copy, which holds only in-frame ones; the method was immunoSEQ multiplex PCR. Of 65,000 to 95,000 clones detected, approximately 90% appear once; the ten largest clones hold 4.6%. The specimen sequenced was peripheral blood. The source is a man aged 45-60 years with active COVID-19.

The V and J genes are TRBV6-2 or TRBV6-3 and TRBJ2-7, with D perhaps matching TRBD2 (7 bases). The CDR3 is 13 amino acids. The germline CDR1 and CDR2 sequences are MNHEY and SVGEGT. V was cut by 5 bases and J by 4 bases, with 12 bases left in between. CDR3 region: CASSRGAMYEQYF. The CDR3 DNA reads TGTGCCAGCAGTCGGGGGGCTATGTACGAGCAGTACTTC.

CDR3 nucleotides: TGTGCCAGCAGCCCAACAGGGAATTATGGCTACACCTTC. It encodes CASSPTGNYGYTF. The chain recombines TRBV6-6 with TRBJ1-2; the D gene is possibly TRBD1 (6 bases). The V gene's germline CDR1 is MNHNY and CDR2 SVGAGI (reference sequence). V gave up 6 bases and J gave up 5 bases, with 13 bases separating them. The CDR3 is made up of 13 amino acids.

The V and J genes are TRBV4-3 and TRBJ1-1; tentative D call: TRBD1 (5 bases). Germline loops: CDR1 LGHNA, CDR2 YSLEER. There are 16 residues in the CDR3. Trimming removed 2 bases at V and 4 bases at J, with 17 bases between. CDR3 sequence reads: CASSQSYPREGTEAFF. The CDR3 DNA reads TGCGCCAGCAGCCAATCCTACCCCAGGGAGGGCACTGAAGCTTTCTTT.

The chain is built from TRBV4-1 and TRBJ2-7, with 7 bases matching TRBD2. CDR3 size: 15 residues. The V and J ends lost 4 bases and 0 bases, in that order; junction bases with no gene match: 6. Germline V gene data show CDR1 as MGHRA and CDR2 as YSYEKL. The CDR3 here is CASSLTSEYSYEQYF. The CDR3 region has the DNA TGCGCCAGCAGCCTAACTAGCGAATACTCCTACGAGCAGTACTTC.

The chain's CDR3 is CASSSDREGTEAFF. CDR3 DNA sequence: TGTGCCAGCAGCTCGGACAGGGAGGGCACTGAAGCTTTCTTT. The chain carries TRBV5-6 and TRBJ1-1; 8 positions agree with TRBD1. Per germline, CDR1 SGHDT and CDR2 YYEEEE. This CDR3 comprises 14 residues. V shed 3 bases, J shed 4 bases, and the junction held 5 bases outside the gene matches. The complete variable domain, with remaining parts taken from reference TRBV5-6 and TRBJ1-1, reads DAGVTQSPTHLIKTRGQQVTLRCSPKSGHDTVSWYQQALGQGPQFIFQYYEEEERQRGNFPDRFSGHQFPNYSSELNVNALLLGDSALYLCASSSDREGTEAFFGQGTRLTVV.

This clone was seen once. V is TRBV7-9 and J is TRBJ1-1; D not certain. V was trimmed by 5 bases and J by 9 bases, leaving 13 bases between them. Germline V gene lookup returns CDR1 SEHNR and CDR2 FQNEAQ (reference sequence). CDR3 length: 12 amino acids. CDR3 loop: CASSQPGGKAFF. In DNA, the CDR3 is TGTGCCAGCAGCCAGCCGGGAGGGAAAGCTTTCTTT. The variable domain in full, completed from reference TRBV7-9 and TRBJ1-1, reads DTGVSQNPRHKITKRGQNVTFRCDPISEHNRLYWYRQTLGQGPEFLTYFQNEAQLEKSRLLSDRFSAERPKGSFSTLEIQRTEQGDSAMYLCASSQPGGKAFFGQGTRLTVV.

The CDR3 region is CASSSGWTTEAFF. CDR3 DNA: TGTGCCAGCAGTTCAGGGTGGACGACTGAAGCTTTCTTT. The chain combines TRBV7-9 with TRBJ1-1, with D perhaps TRBD1 (5 bases). V shed 6 bases and J shed 5 bases, with 13 bases lying between them. Per germline, CDR1 SEHNR and CDR2 FQNEAQ (reference sequence). The CDR3 is 13 residues long.

The V gene is TRBV14, the J gene TRBJ2-3, with D uncertain. The CDR3 consists of 14 residues. Germline V gene lookup returns CDR1 SGHDN and CDR2 FVKESK. The ends were cut back, 3 bases at V and 5 bases at J, with 12 bases in the middle. CDR3 bases: TGTGCCAGCAGCCATTCCCCCCCTAGAGATACGCAGTATTTT. It encodes CASSHSPPRDTQYF.

The V and J genes are TRBV10-1 and TRBJ2-3; D is undetermined. Trimming took off 3 bases at V and 8 bases at J, with 12 bases between the two ends. The CDR3 is 13 amino acids. CDR1 and CDR2 (germline): WNHNN, SYGVQD (reference sequence). This CDR3 reads CASSDSASSTQYF. The CDR3 bases are TGCGCCAGCAGTGACTCGGCTAGTTCTACGCAGTATTTT.

The rearrangement uses TRBV7-2 and TRBJ1-3; D perhaps matches TRBD1 (6 bases). CDR1 and CDR2 from the germline V gene are SGHTA and FQGNSA. V lost 5 bases, J lost 0 bases, and 14 bases lay in between. This CDR3 is 16 amino acids long. CDR3 DNA: TGTGCCAGCAGCCCGGTGGAACAGGGCTCTGGAAACACCATATATTTT. Protein product: CASSPVEQGSGNTIYF.

The chain recombines TRBV6-1 with TRBJ1-1, with D tentatively TRBD1 (5 bases). The CDR3 contains 16 residues. Germline-derived CDR1 and CDR2 are MNHNS and SASEGT. V was shortened by 0 bases and J by 1 base, with 12 bases between the two germline ends. CDR3 in amino acids: CASSEAVGTGNTEAFF. CDR3 DNA: TGTGCCAGCAGTGAAGCAGTAGGAACAGGGAACACTGAAGCTTTCTTT.

The CDR3 bases are TGTGCCAGCAGTTTATCGGGGAGACTAGCGGCCGGCTACGAGCAGTACTTC. Translated, it gives CASSLSGRLAAGYEQYF. The V call is TRBV28, the J call TRBJ2-7; 9 nucleotides match TRBD2. CDR1 is MDHEN, CDR2 SYDVKM, per germline. CDR3 length: 17 amino acids. Unmatched junction bases numbered 10, after V lost 1 base and J lost 3 bases.

This chain joins TRBV4-1 and TRBJ1-1; no clear D. Germline values: CDR1 MGHRA, CDR2 YSYEKL. The CDR3 contains 15 residues. The V and J ends lost 2 bases and 9 bases respectively, with 19 bases between them. CDR3 protein: CASSQLGLPTSKAFF. The CDR3 DNA reads as TGCGCCAGCAGCCAACTCGGACTCCCGACTAGCAAAGCTTTCTTT.

The chain has TRBV2 and TRBJ2-7; D is perhaps TRBD1 (6 bases). This CDR3 is 18 amino acids long. Germline loops: CDR1 SNHLY, CDR2 FYNNEI. The V end was cut by 8 bases, the J end by 5 bases, with 31 bases between. In nucleotides, the CDR3 is TGTGCCAGCGGAATGGGGTTGTGGGGACATAAAAAGTTTGACGAGCAGTACTTC. It codes for CASGMGLWGHKKFDEQYF. Complete variable domain (other parts from reference TRBV2 and TRBJ2-7): EPEVTQTPSHQVTQMGQEVILRCVPISNHLYFYWYRQILGQKVEFLVSFYNNEISEKSEIFDDQFSVERPDGSNFTLKIRSTKLEDSAMYFCASGMGLWGHKKFDEQYFGPGTRLTVT.

The chain couples TRBV10-2 to TRBJ1-2; D call uncertain. Germline values: CDR1 WSHSY, CDR2 SAAADI. V was shortened by 10 bases and J by 2 bases, with 29 bases between the two germline ends. This CDR3 region has 18 residues. The chain's CDR3 is CATSGGGSLKKINYGYTF. The CDR3 DNA reads as TGCGCCACCAGCGGAGGTGGCAGCCTGAAGAAAATAAACTATGGCTACACCTTC.